This T cell receptor (beta chain) comes out of a study of blood T cell repertoires in COVID-19. Study-wide background: COVID-19 samples collected from the United States, Italy and Spain covered acute and convalescent phases.

Germline assignment: CDR1 MDHEN and CDR2 SYDVKM. J gave up 1 base and V 6 bases, and 6 bases lay outside the gene matches. This CDR3 contains 16 residues. Authors' data handling: For nucleated cells, counts were estimated from reference gene primer amplification. The method was immunoSEQ multiplex PCR; TCRdb's version includes in-frame clones alone and lacks a portion of them. V, J and clone size reflect that table, while D and trimming were determined from the DNA. The sample lists 130,000 or so clones; roughly 69% were seen once. Sequenced input: peripheral blood. The receptor comes from a woman between 70 and 85 years old with acute or convalescent COVID-19. This rearrangement joins TRBV28 to TRBJ2-5; TRBD2 aligns across 12 bases. CDR3 nucleotides: TGTGCCAGCAGGATGGTGACTAGCGGGAGCCAAGAGACCCAGTACTTC. Translated: CASRMVTSGSQETQYF.